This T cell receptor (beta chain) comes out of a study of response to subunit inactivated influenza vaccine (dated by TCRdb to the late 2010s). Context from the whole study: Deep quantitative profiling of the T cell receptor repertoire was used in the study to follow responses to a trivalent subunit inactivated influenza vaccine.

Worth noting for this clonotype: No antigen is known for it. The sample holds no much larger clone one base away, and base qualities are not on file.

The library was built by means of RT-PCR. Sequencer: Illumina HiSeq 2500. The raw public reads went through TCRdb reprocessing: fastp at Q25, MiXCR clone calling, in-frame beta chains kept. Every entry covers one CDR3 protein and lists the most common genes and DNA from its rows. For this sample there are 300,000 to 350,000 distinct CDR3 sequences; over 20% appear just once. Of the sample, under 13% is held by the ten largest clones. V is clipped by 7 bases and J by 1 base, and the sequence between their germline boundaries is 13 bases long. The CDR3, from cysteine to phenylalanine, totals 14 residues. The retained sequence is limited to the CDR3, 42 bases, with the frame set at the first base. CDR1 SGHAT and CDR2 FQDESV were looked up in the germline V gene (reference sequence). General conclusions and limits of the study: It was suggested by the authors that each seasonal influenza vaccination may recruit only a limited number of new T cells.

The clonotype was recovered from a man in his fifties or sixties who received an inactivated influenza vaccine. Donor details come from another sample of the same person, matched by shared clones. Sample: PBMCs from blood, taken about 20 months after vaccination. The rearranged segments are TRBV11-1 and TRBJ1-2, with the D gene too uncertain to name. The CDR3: CASTKDGDNYGYTF. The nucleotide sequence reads TGTGCCAGCACCAAGGACGGAGATAACTATGGCTACACCTTC.